These 23 T cell receptor beta chains came from one sample sequenced in a study of CD8 T cells in ankylosing spondylitis (dated by TCRdb to about 2017). Beyond this particular receptor, the publication reports: A TCR beta motif made up of about eight highly homologous amino acid variants appeared to be characteristic of blood from ankylosing spondylitis patients.

The library was prepared using 5' RACE. Sequencing took place on an Illumina HiSeq 2500. TCRdb applied fastp at Q25 and MiXCR to the public reads, then kept only in-frame beta chains. Under each unique CDR3 protein, matching rows form one entry showing the most common genes and DNA. Counted in this sample were roughly 470,000 distinct CDR3 sequences; 20% to 30% of them appeared once. Together, the top ten hold about 0.89% of the sample. Their cognate antigens are unknown. Sequenced material: blood, either unsorted or a sorted T cell fraction (not recorded which). These receptors were taken from a male donor with ankylosing spondylitis.

This sequence joins TRBV12-3 or TRBV12-4 and TRBJ2-1; 8 bases are a match to TRBD2. This CDR3 is built from 15 residues. V lost 2 bases, J lost 5 bases, and 5 bases stayed unmatched. This chain's CDR3 is CASSLRLAYNNEQFF. As DNA, the CDR3 is TGTGCCAGCAGTTTACGACTAGCGTATAACAATGAGCAGTTCTTC.

V is TRBV9 and J is TRBJ2-3; TRBD2 aligns across 8 bases. The length of the CDR3 is 16 residues. The germline V gene encodes CDR1 SGDLS and CDR2 YYNGEE. V was pared by 4 bases and J by 0 bases, with 7 bases of the junction left unmatched. The CDR3 DNA follows: TGTGCCAGCAGCAACCAAGCGGGAGCTAGCACAGATACGCAGTATTTT. This codes for CASSNQAGASTDTQYF.

This clonotype occurred a few times. The V and J genes are TRBV12-3 or TRBV12-4 and TRBJ2-1, with 8 bases matching TRBD2. V shed 6 bases, J shed 0 bases, and the junction held 10 bases outside the gene matches. The CDR3 covers 17 residues. The CDR3 coding sequence is TGTGCCAGCAGGCGGGAGCGGGAGTATCTCTCCTACAATGAGCAGTTCTTC. It encodes CASRREREYLSYNEQFF.

V and J are TRBV5-1 and TRBJ1-1, with 9 nucleotides matching TRBD1. Germline values: CDR1 SGHRS, CDR2 YFSETQ. This CDR3 is built from 16 residues. Trimming at V came to 4 bases and at J to 0 bases, leaving 7 bases not matched to a gene. Here the CDR3 DNA reads TGCGCCAGCAGCATACAGGGGGCTCTAGTGAACACTGAAGCTTTCTTT. This sequence encodes CASSIQGALVNTEAFF.

The chain links TRBV12-3 or TRBV12-4 to TRBJ1-2, with D possibly being TRBD1 (5 bases). The CDR3 length is 16 residues. V lost 5 bases and J 7 bases, leaving 23 bases between the germline ends. The CDR3 DNA reads TGTGCCAGCAGTCCCGCCTATTGGGGCAGGGAAGGTGGCTACACCTTC. Encoded protein: CASSPAYWGREGGYTF.

V is TRBV4-2 and J is TRBJ1-6; perhaps TRBD1 as D (6 bases). The CDR3 length is 16 residues. Trimming took off 0 bases at V and 5 bases at J, with 11 bases between the two ends. The germline V gene has CDR1 LGHNA and CDR2 YNFKEQ. In DNA form, the CDR3 reads TGTGCCAGCAGCCAAGAACAGGGATTCGATAATTCACCCCTCCACTTT. Amino acid sequence: CASSQEQGFDNSPLHF.

This clonotype has a handful of counts. The chain links TRBV29-1 to TRBJ1-2; possibly TRBD1 for D (6 bases). The V end lost 7 bases, the J end lost 6 bases, and 15 bases lay between the germline ends. The V gene's germline CDR1 is SQVTM and CDR2 ANQGSEA. The CDR3 is 12 residues long. The CDR3 protein is CSAPDWGHGYTF. CDR3 in DNA: TGCAGCGCCCCTGATTGGGGGCATGGCTACACCTTC.

This clonotype was counted a few times. The chain carries TRBV20-1 and TRBJ1-1, with 9 positions matching TRBD1. The V gene's germline CDR1 is DFQATT and CDR2 SNEGSKA (reference sequence). CDR3 size: 16 residues. The trim removed 5 bases at V and 3 bases at J, leaving 13 bases unmatched. The CDR3 spells CSALGQGSKADTEAFF. The CDR3 DNA sequence: TGCAGTGCTCTAGGACAGGGGAGTAAGGCTGACACTGAAGCTTTCTTT.

The rearrangement links TRBV11-2 to TRBJ1-2, with 10 positions matching TRBD1. V gave up 3 bases and J gave up 2 bases; unmatched junction bases: 3. This CDR3 comprises 15 residues. Germline V CDR1 and CDR2: SGHAT, FQNNGV. The CDR3: CASSFGQGVNYGYTF. The CDR3 DNA reads TGTGCCAGCAGCTTTGGACAGGGGGTAAACTATGGCTACACCTTC.

The chain employs TRBV19 and TRBJ1-1, with a weak D call TRBD1 (6 bases). Trimming removed 9 bases from V and 1 base from J, with 12 bases in between. CDR1 is LNHDA and CDR2 is SQIVND in the germline V gene (reference sequence). This CDR3 contains 13 residues. CDR3 nucleotide sequence: TGTGCCAGCAAGGGGACACCGAACACTGAAGCTTTCTTT. It translates to CASKGTPNTEAFF.

This rearrangement joins TRBV5-5 to TRBJ1-1; weak D call: TRBD1 (5 bases). This CDR3 has 13 amino acids. Trimming took 4 bases from V and 3 from J, leaving 10 bases between them. CDR1 SGHKS and CDR2 YYEKEE come from the germline V gene (reference sequence). Here the CDR3 DNA reads TGTGCCAGCAGCACAGACAGCCACACTGAAGCTTTCTTT. It encodes CASSTDSHTEAFF.

Only a few counts were recorded for this clonotype. V usage is TRBV4-1 and J usage is TRBJ1-4; D gene uncertain. The CDR3 spans 15 residues. Trimming removed 0 bases at V and 7 bases at J, with 12 bases between. Germline values: CDR1 MGHRA, CDR2 YSYEKL. The CDR3 DNA is TGCGCCAGCAGCCAAGAGGGGAGGGTCAGTGAAAAACTGTTTTTT. This gives the protein CASSQEGRVSEKLFF.

The chain carries TRBV6-1 and TRBJ2-1, with a weak D call TRBD1 (5 bases). The length of the CDR3 is 13 residues. V was clipped by 6 bases and J by 15 bases, with 21 bases between them. Germline V lookup: CDR1 MNHNS, CDR2 SASEGT. The CDR3: CASSDQTGSTLFF. DNA for the CDR3: TGTGCCAGCAGCGATCAAACAGGATCTACCCTGTTCTTC.

This clonotype appeared a few times. This chain links TRBV27 with TRBJ2-1; 12 bases fit TRBD2. CDR1 and CDR2 from the germline V gene are MNHEY and SMNVEV (reference sequence). This CDR3 has 18 amino acids. The junction had 12 bases not matched to a gene; V was cut back by 1 base and J by 8 bases. The CDR3 here is CASSLFSPRLAGAYEQFF. As DNA, the CDR3 is TGTGCCAGCAGTTTATTCAGCCCCCGACTAGCGGGAGCCTATGAGCAGTTCTTC.

This clonotype has more than one count but fewer than ten. This chain joins TRBV12-3 or TRBV12-4 and TRBJ1-5; D gene ambiguous. V was trimmed by 4 bases and J by 1 base, leaving 5 bases between them. The CDR3 totals 13 residues. In DNA, the CDR3 is TGTGCCAGCAGTTGGTTAAGCAATCAGCCCCAGCATTTT. Protein product: CASSWLSNQPQHF.

V gene TRBV12-3 or TRBV12-4 combines with J gene TRBJ2-3; TRBD2 might be the D (6 bases). The CDR3 has 15 amino acids. V dropped 4 bases and J dropped 6 bases, with 17 bases sitting between them. The CDR3 spells CASSYSGRAFDTQYF. CDR3 nucleotide sequence: TGTGCCAGCAGTTATAGCGGAAGGGCCTTTGATACGCAGTATTTT.

This clonotype came up many times. The chain couples TRBV5-1 to TRBJ2-1; TRBD1 aligns across 9 bases. J gave up 2 bases and V 5 bases, and 5 bases lay outside the gene matches. There are 15 residues in the CDR3. Germline lookup yields CDR1 SGHRS and CDR2 YFSETQ. CDR3 protein: CASSRDRATYNEQFF. The CDR3 region has the DNA TGCGCCAGCAGTCGGGACAGGGCTACCTACAATGAGCAGTTCTTC.

CDR3 loop: CSAKRGAATDTQYF. CDR3 in DNA: TGCAGTGCCAAACGAGGGGCCGCCACAGATACGCAGTATTTT. The chain is built from TRBV20-1 and TRBJ2-3; D possibly uses TRBD1 or TRBD2 (5 bases each). Germline CDR1 reads DFQATT; CDR2 reads SNEGSKA (reference sequence). The CDR3 extends over 14 amino acids. Between the trimmed V and J ends, which lost 6 bases and 2 bases, there was a span of 15 bases.

This clonotype was counted between two and nine times. This chain connects TRBV14 to TRBJ2-2; no clear D. Trimming cost V 0 bases and J 6 bases, with 8 bases left between them. CDR1 is SGHDN and CDR2 is FVKESK in the germline V gene. CDR3 length: 14 residues. The CDR3 nucleotides read TGTGCCAGCAGCCAAGAAATCGCCTCCGGGGAGCTGTTTTTT. Protein product: CASSQEIASGELFF.

A few counts support this clonotype. The chain links TRBV20-1 to TRBJ2-3; 9 bases agree with TRBD2. The CDR3 contains 21 residues. CDR1 and CDR2 (germline): DFQATT, SNEGSKA (reference sequence). V was clipped by 5 bases and J by 0 bases; unmatched bases: 24. As DNA, the CDR3 is TGCAGTGCTTCCCAAATTAAACTAGCGGGTGACACCATTGCTAGCACAGATACGCAGTATTTT. Residues: CSASQIKLAGDTIASTDTQYF.

This chain uses TRBV4-2 with TRBJ1-1; D gene uncertain. Trimming took off 2 bases at V and 5 bases at J, with 15 bases between the two ends. Per the germline V gene, CDR1 is LGHNA and CDR2 is YNFKEQ. This CDR3 contains 15 residues. This CDR3 reads CASSQSPLLGTEAFF. CDR3 DNA sequence: TGTGCCAGCAGCCAAAGTCCGTTACTAGGGACTGAAGCTTTCTTT.

This clonotype was detected only a few times. V usage is TRBV5-1 and J usage is TRBJ2-7, with D unresolved. This CDR3 has 13 amino acids. Germline V gene sequence: CDR1 SGHRS, CDR2 YFSETQ. V dropped 0 bases and J dropped 4 bases, with 8 bases sitting between them. CDR3 DNA: TGCGCCAGCAGCTTGGGCCCGACTTACGAGCAGTACGTC. Translated, it gives CASSLGPTYEQYV.

This clonotype showed up just a few times. The CDR3 nucleotides are TGCAGTGCCAGCGTGGGGTTTCAGCCCCAGCATTTT. Protein: CSASVGFQPQHF. The chain couples TRBV20-1 to TRBJ1-5; no clear D. Looked up from germline, CDR1 is DFQATT and CDR2 is SNEGSKA (reference sequence). The germline V and J ends were trimmed by 6 bases and 6 bases, with 12 bases remaining between them. CDR3 size: 12 residues.